These T cell receptor beta chains were read from a single sample in a study of blood T cell repertoires in COVID-19. The assay was immunoSEQ multiplex PCR, and TCRdb's table has in-frame clones only and misses some. Of roughly 90,000 clones in the sample, around 85% were seen once. The source material was peripheral blood. The receptor source for this set is a man in his fifties with acute or convalescent COVID-19. The CDR3 runs from the conserved cysteine through the conserved F or W. A D gene is named only where the DNA matches it firmly. Rows give clone size only sometimes, using once, few, many, or a class for an expanded clone.

TRBD1 NA TRBJ1-1 TRBV20-1 CSASPGGTEAFF TGCAGTGCTAGTCCAGGGGGCACTGAAGCTTTCTTT
TRBD1 NA TRBJ2-7 TRBV2 CASRVGTGSYEQYF TGTGCCAGCAGGGTAGGGACAGGCTCCTACGAGCAGTACTTC
TRBD1 NA TRBJ2-2 TRBV29-1 CSATPGTGDRANTGELFF TGCAGCGCTACGCCCGGGACAGGGGACCGTGCCAACACCGGGGAGCTGTTTTTT
NA NA TRBJ2-2 TRBV2 CASSVERANTGELFF TGTGCCAGCAGTGTCGAGAGGGCGAACACCGGGGAGCTGTTTTTT
TRBD1 NA TRBJ1-2 TRBV19 CASSLIRGRNGYTF TGTGCCAGTAGTCTCATCAGGGGGCGCAACGGCTACACCTTC
NA NA TRBJ1-4 TRBV7-6 CASSVGQWGTNEKLFF TGTGCCAGCAGCGTCGGACAGTGGGGGACTAATGAAAAACTGTTTTTT
NA NA TRBJ2-1 TRBV13 CASSLSNEQFF TGTGCCAGCAGCCTTAGCAATGAGCAGTTCTTC
NA few TRBJ1-1 TRBV18 CASSDSRDTEAFF TGTGCCAGCTCAGACAGTAGGGACACTGAAGCTTTCTTT
NA NA TRBJ1-5 TRBV18 CASSLLAEPQHF TGTGCCAGCTCACTCCTGGCCGAGCCCCAGCATTTT
TRBD1 NA TRBJ1-2 TRBV6-2/TRBV6-3 CASSRPLGTTGVINGYTF TGTGCCAGCAGTCGGCCCCTGGGAACGACAGGGGTGATAAATGGCTACACCTTC
NA NA TRBJ1-1 TRBV15 CATSYDTLNTEAFF TGTGCCACCAGCTACGACACCCTGAACACTGAAGCTTTCTTT
NA NA TRBJ1-1 TRBV7-9 CASTKGQNTEAFF TGTGCCAGCACCAAGGGACAGAACACTGAAGCTTTCTTT
TRBD2 NA TRBJ2-7 TRBV27 CASSLGGRAQLEQYF TGTGCCAGCAGTTTAGGTGGGAGGGCCCAACTCGAGCAGTACTTC
NA NA TRBJ1-1 TRBV5-1 CASSLRKDLNTEAFF TGCGCCAGCAGCTTGAGGAAAGACTTGAACACTGAAGCTTTCTTT
TRBD1 NA TRBJ2-5 TRBV25-1 CASSERGDRGYGQYF TGTGCCAGCAGTGAAAGGGGGGACAGGGGGTATGGCCAGTACTTC
NA NA TRBJ2-3 TRBV27 CASSLKSSTDTQYF TGTGCCAGCAGTTTAAAGAGTAGCACAGATACGCAGTATTTT
TRBD1 NA TRBJ1-1 TRBV11-2 CASARDRGSNTEAFF TGTGCCAGCGCCCGGGACAGGGGCTCGAACACTGAAGCTTTCTTT
NA NA TRBJ2-6 TRBV19 CASSGAGVLSGANVLTF TGTGCCAGTAGTGGTGCCGGGGTCCTCTCTGGGGCCAACGTCCTGACTTTC
NA NA TRBJ2-2 TRBV7-2 CASSNGGANTGELFF TGTGCCAGCAGCAACGGGGGAGCCAACACCGGGGAGCTGTTTTTT
NA NA TRBJ2-2 TRBV10-1 CASSEARGATNTGELFF TGCGCCAGCAGTGAGGCCCGGGGAGCAACGAACACCGGGGAGCTGTTTTTT
TRBD2 NA TRBJ2-5 TRBV4-3 CASSQDGGSQETQYF TGCGCCAGCAGCCAAGACGGGGGGTCCCAAGAGACCCAGTACTTC
TRBD1 few TRBJ2-7 TRBV14 CASSVTWGTGTYEQYF TGTGCCAGCAGCGTTACTTGGGGGACAGGGACCTACGAGCAGTACTTC
NA NA TRBJ1-2 TRBV19 CASSIGPGHNYGYTF TGTGCCAGTAGTATAGGCCCAGGGCACAACTATGGCTACACCTTC
NA once TRBJ1-2 TRBV5-1 CASSLGPGQNLNYGYTF TGCGCCAGCAGCTTGGGACCTGGACAGAACCTTAACTATGGCTACACCTTC
NA NA TRBJ1-5 TRBV19 CASSITGSSNQPQHF TGTGCCAGTAGTATAACAGGTTCAAGCAATCAGCCCCAGCATTTT
NA NA TRBJ1-3 TRBV10-3 CAAASDSRGNTIYF TGTGCCGCAGCATCGGACAGCAGAGGAAACACCATATATTTT
TRBD2 NA TRBJ2-1 TRBV5-7 CASSLGASGRNEQFF TGTGCCAGCAGCTTGGGGGCAAGCGGGAGGAATGAGCAGTTCTTC
NA many TRBJ1-1 TRBV2 CASSEGQTTSGTEAFF TGTGCCAGCAGTGAAGGACAGACGACCTCGGGCACTGAAGCTTTCTTT
TRBD1 NA TRBJ1-6 TRBV9 CASSVDRGNSPLHF TGTGCCAGCAGCGTAGACAGGGGAAATTCACCCCTCCACTTT
NA NA TRBJ1-1 TRBV10-1 CASSGTNLRHMNTEAFF TGCGCCAGCAGTGGAACGAACCTGAGACACATGAACACTGAAGCTTTCTTT
TRBD1 NA TRBJ1-2 TRBV10-3 CAIMQGAGGYTF TGTGCCATCATGCAGGGGGCCGGGGGCTACACCTTC
TRBD1 once TRBJ2-1 TRBV5-1 CASSLTGANNEQFF TGCGCCAGCAGCTTGACAGGGGCGAACAATGAGCAGTTCTTC
TRBD1 NA TRBJ2-5 TRBV18 CASSQSTGDQETQYF TGTGCCAGCTCACAATCGACAGGGGACCAAGAGACCCAGTACTTC
TRBD2 NA TRBJ2-5 TRBV28 CASSSPGGGETQYF TGTGCCAGCAGTTCCCCCGGGGGGGGCGAGACCCAGTACTTC
NA once TRBJ1-2 TRBV9 CASSVEKEIHGYTF TGTGCCAGCAGCGTAGAGAAGGAGATACATGGCTACACCTTC
TRBD1 NA TRBJ1-5 TRBV4-1 CASSQTGGNQPQHF TGCGCCAGCAGCCAAACAGGGGGCAATCAGCCCCAGCATTTT
NA NA TRBJ2-7 TRBV11-2 CASSLSEVYEQYF TGTGCCAGCAGCTTGTCAGAAGTCTACGAGCAGTACTTC
NA once TRBJ2-2 TRBV3-1/TRBV3-2 CASSHRLVPGELFF TGTGCCAGCAGCCATAGACTAGTACCCGGGGAGCTGTTTTTT
TRBD2 NA TRBJ2-7 TRBV19 CASSMTSGASYEQYF TGTGCCAGTAGTATGACTAGCGGGGCATCCTACGAGCAGTACTTC
NA NA TRBJ2-2 TRBV5-1 CASSGGQANTGELFF TGCGCCAGCAGCGGCGGGCAGGCAAACACCGGGGAGCTGTTTTTT
TRBD1 NA TRBJ2-4 TRBV11-2 CASSPRTGRNIQYF TGTGCCAGCAGCCCAAGGACAGGGCGGAACATTCAGTACTTC
NA NA TRBJ1-1 TRBV2 CASRWGQNTEAFF TGTGCCAGCAGATGGGGACAGAACACTGAAGCTTTCTTT
NA NA TRBJ2-2 TRBV11-3 CASSDGQNTGELFF TGTGCCAGCAGCGACGGACAAAACACCGGGGAGCTGTTTTTT
TRBD1 few TRBJ2-3 TRBV6-4 CASSDSTGGGSDTQYF TGTGCCAGCAGTGACTCGACAGGGGGCGGGTCAGATACGCAGTATTTT
NA NA TRBJ2-2 TRBV9 CASSVGSVGELFF TGTGCCAGCAGCGTAGGTTCAGTCGGGGAGCTGTTTTTT
TRBD1 NA TRBJ2-7 TRBV2 CASSRDRSSYEQYF TGTGCCAGCAGCCGGGACAGGAGCTCCTACGAGCAGTACTTC
NA NA TRBJ2-7 TRBV18 CASSPSDTTYEQYF TGTGCCAGCTCACCGTCGGACACCACCTACGAGCAGTACTTC
TRBD2 NA TRBJ2-3 TRBV24-1 CATSDPYGLADADTQYF TGTGCCACCAGTGACCCGTATGGACTAGCGGACGCAGATACGCAGTATTTT
NA NA TRBJ1-1 TRBV11-2 CASSLDRVTLTEAFF TGTGCCAGCAGCTTAGATCGGGTCACTCTAACTGAAGCTTTCTTT